What follows describes a single T cell receptor beta chain. The specificity of this receptor is unknown. No base quality information exists; no much larger clone differs at one position. The CDR3, from cysteine to phenylalanine, totals 15 residues. Here the CDR3 DNA is all that survives: 45 bases in frame from base 1. In the germline V gene, CDR1 corresponds to SGDLS and CDR2 to YYNGEE. After removal of 4 bases from V and 1 base from J, the junction retains 4 bases not matched to a gene. Healthy HIV-negative adults with no recently reported acute infections or vaccinations were included as donors. Every donor was a Caucasian adult living in Nashville, Tennessee, USA. CD4+ T cells were enriched by magnetic negative selection; naive cells were then positively selected on CD45RA, and the negative fraction formed the memory subset. Blood was collected by leukapheresis, and PBMCs were isolated by Ficoll-Histopaque density gradient centrifugation and then cryopreserved in liquid nitrogen vapor phase. Analytical flow cytometry was used to check the purity and quantity of every magnetically sorted T cell population. From each sorted fraction, genomic DNA was isolated and quantified by UV absorbance on a Nanodrop 2000c.

These data originate in a study of shared clonotypes between healthy human individuals (dated by TCRdb to about 2020). About the study as a whole: A few men and a couple of women, aged 18 to 49 years, made up the cohort. For each donor, three plates each were used for CD4 naive and CD4 memory, two plates were used for CD8 naive, and one plate was used for CD8 memory. To estimate repertoire size and how much clonotype sharing occurs between individuals, the study deeply sequenced the blood TCR repertoires of about 5 healthy adults. To increase sequencing depth and limit assay-specific biases, different laboratories used diverse techniques to prepare libraries and sequence TCR repertoires. Each donor's leukapheresis produced roughly between about 0.8 and 10 billion PBMCs.

What the work shows at the level of the full study, not this receptor alone: Pairwise subsampling indicated that sequencing depth was expected to affect the degree of clonotype sharing among donors. Larger estimated clonotype richness was generally found for naive subsets than for memory subsets. Even with the large sequencing depth, rarefaction of the sorted-subset datasets indicated that sequencing was incomplete. Sampling was limited to blood, and TCR repertoires in tissue likely differ from TCR repertoires in blood. Higher generation probabilities were observed for clonotypes shared by all four sorted-subset donors than for non-shared clonotypes. Across a handful of donors, roughly 5.1% of naive CD4, more than 3% of naive CD8, approximately 2.5% of memory CD4, and approximately 0.42% of memory CD8 clonotypes were shared. The genetic and exposure-history diversity represented was limited by the small number of donors.

Using the deep immunoSEQ assay, multiplex PCR amplified TCR CDR3 regions from genomic DNA. Extracted genomic DNA from each cell subset was spread evenly across all wells of several immunoSEQ 96-well plates, with each plate serving as a replicate. For sorted subsets, approximately 210 ng of genomic DNA, equivalent to some 33,000 T cell genomes, went into each replicate PCR. Purified libraries were quantified with a Qubit 3.0 fluorometer, sized on a Bioanalyzer 2100, and re-quantified with the KAPA Library Quantification kit. A separate single-read 150-cycle Illumina NextSeq 550 flow cell was used to sequence each immunoSEQ 96-well plate. Regarding the original processing steps: The immunoSEQ output contained only junctional sequences without quality scores, so filtering could not match that applied to full-length reads. Sequences were annotated with PyIR, a Python wrapper for IgBLAST v1.9, and V/J genes and CDR3 were assigned using IMGT germline references. Reads were removed for weak V/J assignments (E-value above 1e-6), missing CDR3, stop codons, out-of-frame junctions, or ambiguous translated residues. V3J clonotypes were defined as sequences sharing an identical inferred V gene, J gene, and CDR3 amino acid sequence. The percentage overlap between two repertoires was calculated by dividing the number of shared unique clonotypes by the size of the smaller repertoire. Repertoire richness was assessed with RTK rarefaction, the Chao1 estimator, and Recon v2.1 estimates of unobserved clonotypes. Generation probabilities for all TCRbeta clonotypes obtained by the gDNA method from a handful of donors were computed using OLGA. TCRdb stores this immuneACCESS table with in-frame sequences only. Part of the clones is absent; in the studies checked, under half of the shortfall reflects unresolved V genes, and no reason is known for the rest. Clone size and V and J calls were adopted from that table, with D and trimming inferred from the DNA. Present in this sample are some 350,000 clones, around 67% of which were seen just once. Of the sample, 10% falls within the top ten clones.

This sequence uses TRBV9 and TRBJ2-1, and 8 bases in between align with TRBD2. The sample taken for sequencing was memory CD4+ T cells sorted from blood. The cell subset or site label corresponds to: CD45RA-negative fraction. This clonotype was sampled from a man aged 25-45 years in good health. The CDR3 amino acid sequence is: CASSPTSVSYNEQFF. The DNA sequence follows: TGTGCCAGCAGCCCGACTAGCGTGTCCTACAATGAGCAGTTCTTC.